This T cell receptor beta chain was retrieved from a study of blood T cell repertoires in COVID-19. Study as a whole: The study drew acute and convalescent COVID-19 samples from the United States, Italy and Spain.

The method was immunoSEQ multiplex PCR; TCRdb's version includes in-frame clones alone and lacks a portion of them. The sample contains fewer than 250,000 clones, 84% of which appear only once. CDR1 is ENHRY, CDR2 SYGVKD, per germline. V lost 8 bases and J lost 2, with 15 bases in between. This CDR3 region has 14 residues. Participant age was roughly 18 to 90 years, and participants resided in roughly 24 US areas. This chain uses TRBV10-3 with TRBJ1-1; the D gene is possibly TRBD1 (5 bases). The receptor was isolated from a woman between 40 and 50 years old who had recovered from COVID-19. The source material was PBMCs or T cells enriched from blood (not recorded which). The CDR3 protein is CAIALARDNTEAFF. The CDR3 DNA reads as TGTGCCATCGCCCTGGCCAGGGATAACACTGAAGCTTTCTTT.